In this sample, the clone carrying this T cell receptor beta chain turned up a few times. This record comes from a study of T cells in Graves' hyperthyroidism and ophthalmopathy. The CDR3 regions of TCR beta were amplified from RNA transcripts. Researchers ran a first-round RT-PCR on the TCR CDR3 using the HTBI primer set. Each CDR3 protein is one row after TCRdb ran MiXCR on the multiplex PCR reads. Of approximately 410,000 distinct CDR3 sequences in the sample, about 13% are singletons; the top ten hold more than 4.5%. Germline CDR1 and CDR2: DFQATT and SNEGSKA (reference sequence). V shed 4 bases and J 4 bases; nucleotides not matched to a gene: 8. This CDR3 is built from 15 residues.

The sample taken for sequencing was blood. This chain joins TRBV20-1 and TRBJ2-1; TRBD1 agrees at 9 bases. The receptor was isolated from a woman younger than 30 with Graves' hyperthyroidism. CDR3 sequence reads: CSAMDGDRAYNEQFF. The CDR3 region has the DNA TGCAGTGCTATGGACGGGGACAGGGCTTACAATGAGCAGTTCTTC.